This TCR beta chain came from a study of T cells expressing NK-cell markers. One entry per CDR3 protein, without DNA, is what TCRdb gives after re-calling the 5' RACE reads. In all, the sample yields approximately 380,000 distinct CDR3 sequences. The CDR3 runs 16 residues. Per the germline V gene, CDR1 is MDHEN and CDR2 is SYDVKM. The gene calls are TRBV28 and TRBJ1-2; absent DNA, TCRdb's TRBD1 call cannot be checked. The receptor's source is a man aged 18-70 years in good health. The sequenced material came from blood T cells: a sorted CD56 or NKG2C T cell subset, CD4+ or CD8+ T cells, or bulk PBMC T cells (not recorded which). CDR3 residues: CASSPLWGRVDYGYTF.